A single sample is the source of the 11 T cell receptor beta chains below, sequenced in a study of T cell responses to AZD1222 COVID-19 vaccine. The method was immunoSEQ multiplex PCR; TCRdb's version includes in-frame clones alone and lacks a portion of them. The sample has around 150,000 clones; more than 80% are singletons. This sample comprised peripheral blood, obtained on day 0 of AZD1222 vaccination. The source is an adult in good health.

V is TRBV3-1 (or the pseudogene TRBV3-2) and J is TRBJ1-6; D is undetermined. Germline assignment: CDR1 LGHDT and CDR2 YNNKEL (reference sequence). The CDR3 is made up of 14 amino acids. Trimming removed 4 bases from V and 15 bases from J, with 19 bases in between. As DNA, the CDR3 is TGTGCCAGCAGCCTAGATGCTGGGGTGCGGCGCCTCCACTTT. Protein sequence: CASSLDAGVRRLHF.

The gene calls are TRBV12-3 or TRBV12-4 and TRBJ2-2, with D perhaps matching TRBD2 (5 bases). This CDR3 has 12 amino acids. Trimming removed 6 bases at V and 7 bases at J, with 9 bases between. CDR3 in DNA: TGTGCCAGCAGGAGGAGGAACGGGGAGCTGTTTTTT. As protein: CASRRRNGELFF.

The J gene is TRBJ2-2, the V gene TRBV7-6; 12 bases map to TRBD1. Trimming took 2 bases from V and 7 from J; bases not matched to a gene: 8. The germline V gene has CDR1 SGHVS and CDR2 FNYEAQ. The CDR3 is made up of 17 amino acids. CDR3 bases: TGTGCCAGCAGCTTATCGGGGGGACAGGGGGCAAGCGGGGAGCTGTTTTTT. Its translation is CASSLSGGQGASGELFF.

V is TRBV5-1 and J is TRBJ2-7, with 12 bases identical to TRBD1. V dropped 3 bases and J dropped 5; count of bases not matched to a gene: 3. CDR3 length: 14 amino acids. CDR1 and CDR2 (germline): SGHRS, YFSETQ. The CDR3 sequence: CASSSGQGANEQYF. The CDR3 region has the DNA TGCGCCAGCAGCTCGGGACAGGGGGCGAACGAGCAGTACTTC.

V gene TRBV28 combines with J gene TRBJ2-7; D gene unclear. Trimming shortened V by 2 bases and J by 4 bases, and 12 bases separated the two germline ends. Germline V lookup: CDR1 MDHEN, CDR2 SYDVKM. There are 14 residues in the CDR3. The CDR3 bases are TGTGCCAGCAGTTTAATGGGAAATGGTTACGAGCAGTACTTC. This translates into CASSLMGNGYEQYF.

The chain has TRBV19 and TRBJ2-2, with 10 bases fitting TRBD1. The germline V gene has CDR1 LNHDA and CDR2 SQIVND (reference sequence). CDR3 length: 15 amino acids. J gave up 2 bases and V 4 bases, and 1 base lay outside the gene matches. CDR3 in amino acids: CASSTTGGNTGELFF. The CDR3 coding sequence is TGTGCCAGTAGTACGACAGGGGGCAACACCGGGGAGCTGTTTTTT.

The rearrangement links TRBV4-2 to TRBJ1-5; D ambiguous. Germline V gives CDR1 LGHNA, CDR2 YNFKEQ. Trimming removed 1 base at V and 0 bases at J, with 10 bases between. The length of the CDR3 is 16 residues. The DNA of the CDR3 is TGTGCCAGCAGCCAAGTAGGTGGGTTTAGCAATCAGCCCCAGCATTTT. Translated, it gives CASSQVGGFSNQPQHF.

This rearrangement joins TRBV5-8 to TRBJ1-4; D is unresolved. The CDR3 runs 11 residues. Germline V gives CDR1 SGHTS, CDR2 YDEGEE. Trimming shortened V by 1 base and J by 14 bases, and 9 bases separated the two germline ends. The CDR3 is CASSLTPALFF. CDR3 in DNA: TGTGCCAGCAGCTTGACCCCGGCCCTGTTTTTT.

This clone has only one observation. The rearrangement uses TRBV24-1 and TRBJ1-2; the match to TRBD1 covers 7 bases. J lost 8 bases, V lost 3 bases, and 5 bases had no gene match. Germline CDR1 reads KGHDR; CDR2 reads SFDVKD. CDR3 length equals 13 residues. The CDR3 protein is CATSDDRAGGYTF. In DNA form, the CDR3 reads TGTGCCACCAGTGATGACAGGGCGGGCGGCTACACCTTC.

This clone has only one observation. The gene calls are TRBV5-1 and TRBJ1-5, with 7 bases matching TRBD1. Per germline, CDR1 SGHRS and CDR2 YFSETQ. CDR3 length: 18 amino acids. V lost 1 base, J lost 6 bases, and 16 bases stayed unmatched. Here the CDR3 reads CASSLTSPRQGGGQPQHF. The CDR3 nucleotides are TGCGCCAGCAGCTTGACATCCCCTAGACAGGGCGGAGGTCAGCCCCAGCATTTT.

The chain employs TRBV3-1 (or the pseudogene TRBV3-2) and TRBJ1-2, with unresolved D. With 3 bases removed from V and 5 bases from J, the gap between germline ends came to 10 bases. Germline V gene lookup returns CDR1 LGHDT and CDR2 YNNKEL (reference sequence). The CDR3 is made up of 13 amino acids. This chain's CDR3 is CASSQLWWYGYTF. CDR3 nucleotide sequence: TGTGCCAGCAGCCAGCTATGGTGGTATGGCTACACCTTC.